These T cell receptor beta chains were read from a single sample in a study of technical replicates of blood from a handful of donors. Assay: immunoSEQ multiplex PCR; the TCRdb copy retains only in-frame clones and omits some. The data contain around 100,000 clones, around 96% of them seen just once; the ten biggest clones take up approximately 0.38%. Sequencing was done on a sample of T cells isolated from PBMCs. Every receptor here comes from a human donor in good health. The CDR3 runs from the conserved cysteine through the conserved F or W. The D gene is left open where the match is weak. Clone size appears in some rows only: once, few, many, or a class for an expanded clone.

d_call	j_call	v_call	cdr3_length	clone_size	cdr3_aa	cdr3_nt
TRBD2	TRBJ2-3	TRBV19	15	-	CASRRTSAYTDTQYF	TGTGCCAGTCGCCGGACTAGCGCATACACAGATACGCAGTATTTT
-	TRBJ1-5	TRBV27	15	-	CASSFKTPSNQPQHF	TGTGCCAGCAGTTTCAAGACACCCAGCAATCAGCCCCAGCATTTT
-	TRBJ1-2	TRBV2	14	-	CASSEAGLHYGYTF	TGTGCCAGCAGTGAAGCCGGGTTACACTACGGCTACACCTTC
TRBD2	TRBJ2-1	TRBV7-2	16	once	CASSLGLAAYGNEQFF	TGTGCCAGCAGCTTAGGACTAGCTGCCTACGGCAATGAGCAGTTCTTC
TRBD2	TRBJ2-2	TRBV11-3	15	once	CASSSGLVRTGELFF	TGTGCCAGCAGCTCGGGACTAGTAAGGACCGGGGAGCTGTTTTTT
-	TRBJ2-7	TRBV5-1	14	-	CASSLETGSYEQYF	TGCGCCAGCAGCTTGGAAACAGGGAGCTACGAGCAGTACTTC
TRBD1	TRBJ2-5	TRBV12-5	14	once	CASRQGALRETQYF	TGTGCTAGTAGACAGGGGGCGCTGCGAGAGACCCAGTACTTC
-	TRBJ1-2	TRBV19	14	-	CASSMGTVPLGYTF	TGTGCCAGTAGTATGGGCACGGTACCCCTTGGCTACACCTTC
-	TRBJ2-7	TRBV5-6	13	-	CASSWYSSYEQYF	TGTGCCAGCAGTTGGTACAGTTCCTACGAGCAGTACTTC
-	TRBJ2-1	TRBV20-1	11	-	CSARRGNEQFF	TGCAGTGCTAGAAGGGGAAACGAGCAGTTCTTC
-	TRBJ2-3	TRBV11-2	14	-	CASSPRFFTDTQYF	TGTGCCAGCAGTCCTAGGTTTTTCACAGATACGCAGTATTTT
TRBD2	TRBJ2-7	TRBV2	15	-	CASTELATLSYEQYF	TGTGCCAGCACTGAACTAGCGACTCTCTCTTACGAGCAGTACTTC
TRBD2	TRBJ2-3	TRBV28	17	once	CASSILTLAGDSDTQYF	TGTGCCAGCAGTATACTAACGCTAGCGGGAGACTCGGATACGCAGTATTTT
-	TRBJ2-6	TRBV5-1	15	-	CASSLIDRSANVLTF	TGCGCCAGCAGCTTAATAGATCGTAGCGCCAACGTCCTGACTTTC
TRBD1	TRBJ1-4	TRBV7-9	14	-	CASSSGTGDEKLFF	TGTGCCAGCAGCTCGGGGACAGGGGACGAAAAACTGTTTTTT
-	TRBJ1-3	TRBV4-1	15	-	CASSLGQGSGNTIYF	TGCGCCAGCAGCCTTGGTCAGGGAAGTGGAAACACCATATATTTT
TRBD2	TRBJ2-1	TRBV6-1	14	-	CASSSGGSYNEQFF	TGTGCCAGCTCTAGCGGGGGCTCCTACAATGAGCAGTTCTTC
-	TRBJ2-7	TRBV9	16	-	CASSVRDSENPYEQYF	TGTGCCAGCAGCGTCCGGGACTCTGAAAATCCCTACGAGCAGTACTTC
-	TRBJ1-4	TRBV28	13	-	CASSPATNEKLFF	TGTGCCAGCAGCCCTGCAACTAATGAAAAACTGTTTTTT
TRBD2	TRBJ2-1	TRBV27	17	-	CASSPSLASSSYNEQFF	TGTGCCAGCAGTCCCTCACTAGCGTCAAGCTCCTACAATGAGCAGTTCTTC
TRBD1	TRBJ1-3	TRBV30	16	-	CAWTARQGWTGNTIYF	TGTGCCTGGACCGCACGACAGGGGTGGACTGGAAACACCATATATTTT
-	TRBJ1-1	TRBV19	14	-	CASSITGGNTEAFF	TGTGCCAGTAGTATAACCGGGGGAAACACTGAAGCTTTCTTT
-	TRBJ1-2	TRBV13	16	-	CASSLGGSVSNYGYTF	TGTGCCAGCAGCTTAGGTGGCAGTGTATCTAACTATGGCTACACCTTC
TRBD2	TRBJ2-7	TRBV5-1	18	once	CASRLPAGGEESAYEQYF	TGCGCCAGCAGACTCCCAGCGGGAGGAGAGGAGTCCGCCTACGAGCAGTACTTC
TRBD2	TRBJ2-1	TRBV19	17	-	CASSKTVVSGRYNEQFF	TGTGCCAGTAGTAAAACCGTCGTTAGCGGGAGATACAATGAGCAGTTCTTC
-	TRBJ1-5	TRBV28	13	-	CASTKGLTQPQHF	TGTGCCAGCACTAAGGGGCTTACCCAGCCCCAGCATTTT
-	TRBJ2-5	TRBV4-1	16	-	CASSQDFTGSIETQYF	TGCGCCAGCAGCCAAGATTTCACCGGGAGTATAGAGACCCAGTACTTC
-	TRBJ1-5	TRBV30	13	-	CAWTGRGNQPQHF	TGTGCCTGGACTGGCAGGGGCAATCAGCCCCAGCATTTT
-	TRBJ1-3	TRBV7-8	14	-	CASRRQNSGNTIYF	TGTGCCAGCCGGCGGCAGAACTCTGGAAACACCATATATTTT
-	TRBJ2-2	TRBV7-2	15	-	CASSLVAGNTGELFF	TGTGCCAGCAGCTTAGTGGCGGGGAACACCGGGGAGCTGTTTTTT
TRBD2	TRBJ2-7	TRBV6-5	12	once	CASGLAGGEQYF	TGTGCCAGCGGGTTAGCGGGAGGCGAGCAGTACTTC
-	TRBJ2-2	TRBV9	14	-	CASSPSGNTGELFF	TGTGCCAGCAGCCCATCGGGGAACACCGGGGAGCTGTTTTTT
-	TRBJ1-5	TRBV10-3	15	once	CAISESGGINQPQHF	TGTGCCATCAGTGAGTCGGGGGGAATCAATCAGCCCCAGCATTTT
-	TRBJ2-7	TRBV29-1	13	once	CSVEGGFSYEQYF	TGCAGCGTTGAAGGCGGTTTCTCCTACGAGCAGTACTTC
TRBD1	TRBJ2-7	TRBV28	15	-	CASSFEGAFESEQYF	TGTGCCAGCAGTTTTGAGGGGGCCTTCGAGTCCGAGCAGTACTTC
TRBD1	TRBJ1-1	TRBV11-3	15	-	CASSLSGQGNTEAFF	TGTGCCAGCAGCTTATCCGGACAGGGGAACACTGAAGCTTTCTTT
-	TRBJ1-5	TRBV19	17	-	CASSNLEAGDGNQPQHF	TGTGCCAGTAGCAACCTTGAGGCAGGGGACGGCAATCAGCCCCAGCATTTT
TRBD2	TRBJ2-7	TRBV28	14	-	CASSKLAGSYEQYF	TGTGCCAGCAGTAAACTAGCGGGAAGCTACGAGCAGTACTTC
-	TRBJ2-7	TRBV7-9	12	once	CASSLESDEQYF	TGTGCCAGCAGCTTAGAGAGCGACGAGCAGTACTTC
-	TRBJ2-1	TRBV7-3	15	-	CASSRVGGGHNEQFF	TGTGCCAGCAGCCGAGTAGGGGGAGGGCACAATGAGCAGTTCTTC
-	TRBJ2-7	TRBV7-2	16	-	CASSLGLGVRLNEQYF	TGTGCCAGCAGCTTAGGATTAGGTGTGAGGCTCAACGAGCAGTACTTC
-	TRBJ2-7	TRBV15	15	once	CATSRDPVNTYEQYF	TGTGCCACCAGCAGAGATCCCGTAAATACCTACGAGCAGTACTTC